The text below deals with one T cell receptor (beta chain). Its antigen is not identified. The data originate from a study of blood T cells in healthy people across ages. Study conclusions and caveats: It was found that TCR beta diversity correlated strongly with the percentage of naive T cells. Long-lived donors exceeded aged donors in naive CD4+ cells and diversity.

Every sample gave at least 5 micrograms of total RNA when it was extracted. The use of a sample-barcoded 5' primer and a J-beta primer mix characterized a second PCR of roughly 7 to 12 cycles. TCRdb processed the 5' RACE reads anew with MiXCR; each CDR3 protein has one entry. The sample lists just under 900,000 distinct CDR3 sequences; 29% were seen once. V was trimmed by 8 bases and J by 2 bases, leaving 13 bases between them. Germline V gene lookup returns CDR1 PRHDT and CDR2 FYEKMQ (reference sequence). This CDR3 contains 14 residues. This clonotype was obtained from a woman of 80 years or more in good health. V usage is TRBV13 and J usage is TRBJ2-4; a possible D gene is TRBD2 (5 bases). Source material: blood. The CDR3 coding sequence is TGTGCCAGCTCACAATTCGGGACCAAAAACATTCAGTACTTC. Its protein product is CASSQFGTKNIQYF.